This passage covers 21 T cell receptor beta chains from one sample sequenced in a study of Graves' ophthalmopathy and Graves' hyperthyroidism. Transcripts of RNA were the source for amplifying TCR beta CDR3 regions. After a first-round RT-PCR with HTBI primers, a second-round multiplex PCR was run. MiXCR, applied by TCRdb to the multiplex PCR reads, yields one record per CDR3 protein. The sample has 650,000 to 900,000 distinct CDR3 sequences, approximately 40% seen once. Sequenced: peripheral blood. The receptors were gathered from an adult man with Graves' ophthalmopathy.

This clonotype occurred a few times. The rearrangement links TRBV14 to TRBJ1-4; perhaps TRBD1 as D (6 bases). The CDR3 covers 15 residues. V was trimmed by 1 base and J by 7 bases, leaving 13 bases between them. Germline CDR1 reads SGHDN; CDR2 reads FVKESK. The CDR3 DNA follows: TGTGCCAGCAGCCAAGTTGGGGGGGCAGGTGAAAAACTGTTTTTT. It specifies CASSQVGGAGEKLFF.

This chain uses TRBV20-1 with TRBJ1-4; maybe TRBD2 (6 bases). Matching the DNA end better, TRBJ2-2 makes the J call doubtful. The CDR3 totals 14 residues. CDR1 and CDR2 (germline): DFQATT, SNEGSKA (reference sequence). CDR3: CSARDYRGTGELFF. For the CDR3, the DNA is TGCAGTGCTAGAGATTACCGGGGGACCGGGGAGCTGTTTTTT.

Only a few counts were recorded for this clonotype. The chain combines TRBV5-1 with TRBJ1-1; no clear D. V was trimmed by 3 bases and J by 1 base, leaving 10 bases between them. Looked up from germline, CDR1 is SGHRS and CDR2 is YFSETQ. CDR3 length: 14 amino acids. The CDR3 nucleotides are TGCGCCAGCAGCTCCCTCCTCAGGAACACTGAAGCTTTCTTT. This sequence encodes CASSSLLRNTEAFF. Using reference TRBV5-1 and TRBJ1-1 for the parts outside the CDR3, the full variable domain is KAGVTQTPRYLIKTRGQQVTLSCSPISGHRSVSWYQQTPGQGLQFLFEYFSETQRNKGNFPGRFSGRQFSNSRSEMNVSTLELGDSALYLCASSSLLRNTEAFFGQGTRLTVV.

The chain joins TRBV9 to TRBJ1-2; 8 bases agree with TRBD1. The CDR3 sequence is 15 residues long. V was clipped by 0 bases and J by 4 bases; unmatched bases: 5. Germline CDR1 and CDR2: SGDLS and YYNGEE. The CDR3 DNA is TGTGCCAGCAGCGTAGACGCAGGGGGCTCCTATGGCTACACCTTC. Amino acids: CASSVDAGGSYGYTF.

Concerning this clonotype: Sequence at one end of the junction differs from germline and may be a read error. V and J are TRBV2 and TRBJ2-5, with D possibly TRBD1 on 6 matching bases. CDR3 size: 14 residues. Germline V gene sequence: CDR1 SNHLY, CDR2 FYNNEI. CDR3 region: CVSRLQGPSETQYF. The DNA of the CDR3 is TGTGTCAGCAGGTTGCAGGGGCCCTCAGAGACCCAGTACTTC.

The chain joins TRBV20-1 to TRBJ2-7; D remains ambiguous. CDR1 is DFQATT and CDR2 is SNEGSKA in the germline V gene (reference sequence). The CDR3 is 12 residues long. V lost 3 bases and J 6 bases, leaving 12 bases between the germline ends. CDR3 region: CSASQLTSEQYF. The CDR3 DNA reads as TGCAGTGCTAGTCAACTGACTTCCGAGCAGTACTTC.

This chain joins TRBV2 and TRBJ2-5; TRBD1 matches 7 bases. Germline values: CDR1 SNHLY, CDR2 FYNNEI. After removal of 6 bases from V and 4 bases from J, the junction contained 14 bases not matched to a gene. The CDR3 spans 16 residues. The CDR3 region has the DNA TGTGCCAGCAGCGATTGGAATACAGGGGTGAGAGAGACCCAGTACTTC. Translation gives CASSDWNTGVRETQYF.

This clonotype has more than one count but fewer than ten. The V and J genes are TRBV20-1 and TRBJ2-5; D gene uncertain. Germline V gene data show CDR1 as DFQATT and CDR2 as SNEGSKA (reference sequence). This CDR3 is built from 11 residues. The V and J ends lost 8 bases and 4 bases respectively, with 11 bases between them. CDR3 in amino acids: CSNRLGETQYF. The CDR3 nucleotides are TGCAGTAATCGACTGGGAGAGACCCAGTACTTC.

Only a few counts were recorded for this clonotype. The chain couples TRBV6-5 to TRBJ1-3; the D is unclear. Germline CDR1 and CDR2: MNHEY and SVGAGI. Trimming cost V 5 bases and J 5 bases, with 10 bases left between them. The CDR3 is 13 residues long. CDR3 sequence reads: CASSQDQRNTIYF. CDR3 sequence (DNA): TGTGCCAGCAGTCAGGATCAACGAAACACCATATATTTT.

Regarding this clonotype: One junction end disagrees with the germline gene, perhaps due to a read error. This chain connects TRBV10-3 to TRBJ1-4; TRBD1 might be the D (6 bases). Germline assignment: CDR1 ENHRY and CDR2 SYGVKD. This CDR3 is 15 amino acids long. CDR3 in amino acids: CASSTGQRLNEKLFF. DNA for the CDR3: TGTGCCAGCAGTACAGGACAGCGGCTTAATGAAAAACTGTTTTTT.

Only a few counts were recorded for this clonotype. This rearrangement joins TRBV6-6 to TRBJ2-5, with TRBD2 identical over 7 bases. The CDR3 runs 14 residues. CDR1 and CDR2 from the germline V gene are MNHNY and SVGAGI (reference sequence). The CDR3 loop is CAHRGAGFQETQYF. CDR3 in DNA: TGTGCTCATAGAGGAGCGGGATTTCAAGAGACCCAGTACTTC.

This clonotype was seen a handful of times. The chain couples TRBV5-8 to TRBJ1-5; tentatively, D is TRBD1 (5 bases). This CDR3 comprises 14 residues. The V gene's germline CDR1 is SGHTS and CDR2 YDEGEE. Trimming stripped 4 bases from V and 6 bases from J, with 14 bases between. The CDR3 nucleotides are TGTGCCAGCAGCCCAGCGGGGCCTGGTCAGCCCCAGCATTTT. Amino acid sequence: CASSPAGPGQPQHF.

As to this clonotype: A much larger clone lies a single base off, so this may be a read error. This CDR3 reads CSASRGARTPLHF. CDR3 bases: TGCAGTGCTTCCCGCGGGGCAAGAACACCCCTCCACTTT. The chain combines TRBV20-1 with TRBJ1-6, with D maybe TRBD1 (5 bases). In germline, CDR1 is DFQATT, CDR2 SNEGSKA (reference sequence). V lost 5 bases and J lost 11, with 16 bases in between. CDR3 length equals 13 residues.

Note on this clonotype: At one boundary the junction diverges from the germline segment, which might be a read error. The J gene is TRBJ2-5, the V gene TRBV24-1, with 12 bases fitting TRBD1. Germline V lookup: CDR1 KGHDR, CDR2 SFDVKD. This CDR3 contains 20 residues. In DNA form, the CDR3 reads TGTGCCACCAGTGATCTACACCCGGGACAGGGGGCCGGCGATCAAGGGACCCAGTACTTC. It specifies CATSDLHPGQGAGDQGTQYF.

The genes are TRBV20-1 and TRBJ2-5; 12 positions match TRBD2. This CDR3 comprises 15 residues. With 4 bases clipped from V and 6 bases from J, the junction kept 9 bases outside the gene matches. Germline assignment: CDR1 DFQATT and CDR2 SNEGSKA (reference sequence). The CDR3, as DNA: TGCAGTGCTAATCCGCTAGCGGGAGGGTTACAGACCCAGTACTTC. Translation gives CSANPLAGGLQTQYF.

Ten or more counts support this clonotype. This chain links TRBV15 with TRBJ1-2; D is undetermined. The ends were cut back, 0 bases at V and 3 bases at J, with 11 bases in the middle. Germline lookup yields CDR1 LNHNV and CDR2 YYDKDF (reference sequence). This CDR3 is built from 15 residues. CDR3 region: CATSRDGLGDYGYTF. The CDR3 DNA follows: TGTGCCACCAGCAGAGATGGTTTGGGAGACTATGGCTACACCTTC.

This clonotype was counted ten times or more. The CDR3 sequence is CSAAGQFEAFF. In nucleotides, the CDR3 is TGCAGTGCTGCGGGACAGTTTGAAGCTTTCTTT. The chain couples TRBV20-1 to TRBJ1-1; 7 bases fit TRBD1. V was pared by 5 bases and J by 7 bases, with 4 bases of the junction left unmatched. Germline V lookup: CDR1 DFQATT, CDR2 SNEGSKA (reference sequence). This CDR3 region has 11 residues.

Concerning this clonotype itself: Just one base apart from a much larger clone, this may be a read error. The CDR3 spells CASSVIASYEQYF. CDR3 in DNA: TGTGCCAGCAGTGTCATAGCGTCCTACGAGCAGTACTTC. The V and J genes are TRBV6-5 and TRBJ2-7; TRBD2 is a possible D gene (5 bases). This CDR3 has 13 amino acids. The germline gives CDR1 MNHEY, CDR2 SVGAGI. V lost 5 bases and J 1 base, leaving 9 bases between the germline ends.

For this clonotype: At one end the junction does not follow the germline gene, possibly because of a read error. The V and J genes are TRBV7-9 and TRBJ2-2, with a tentative D call TRBD2 (6 bases). Germline assignment: CDR1 SEHNR and CDR2 FQNEAQ (reference sequence). CDR3 length: 18 residues. The CDR3 DNA reads TGTGCCAGCAGCCATGACCCCTTGGGCGGGGCGAACACCGAGGAGCTGTTTTTT. Residues: CASSHDPLGGANTEELFF.

DNA for the CDR3: TGCAGCGGTGAGGGAGTCGCCGAGCAGTACTTC. It specifies CSGEGVAEQYF. V gene TRBV29-1 combines with J gene TRBJ2-7; D may be TRBD2 (5 bases). The CDR3 length is 11 residues. V was pared by 7 bases and J by 6 bases, with 13 bases between. Germline V CDR1 and CDR2: SQVTM, ANQGSEA.

This clonotype was found many times. The genes are TRBV7-3 and TRBJ1-1; D unclear. V lost 2 bases to trimming and J lost 5 bases, with 9 bases between them. This CDR3 is built from 13 residues. Germline loops: CDR1 SGHTA, CDR2 FQGTGA. The CDR3 bases are TGTGCCAGCAGCTTAGACCTGGTAACTGAAGCTTTCTTT. Translated: CASSLDLVTEAFF. The entire variable domain, with the rest obtained from reference TRBV7-3 and TRBJ1-1, is as follows: GAGVSQTPSNKVTEKGKYVELRCDPISGHTALYWYRQSLGQGPEFLIYFQGTGAADDSGLPNDRFFAVRPEGSVSTLKIQRTERGDSAVYLCASSLDLVTEAFFGQGTRLTVV.